This T cell receptor (beta chain) is from a study of blood T cells in healthy people across ages. Worth noting for this clonotype: Its matching antigen is unknown.

Through a sample-barcoded 5' primer and a J-beta primer mix, a second PCR was run for 7 to 11 cycles. TCRdb processed the 5' RACE reads anew with MiXCR; each CDR3 protein has one entry. The sample records about 780,000 distinct CDR3 sequences, around 24% being singletons. Study-wide points: Long-lived donors carried more naive CD4+ cells and greater diversity than aged donors.

Trimming at V came to 1 base and at J to 6 bases, leaving 6 bases not matched to a gene. CDR1 is SGHRS, CDR2 YFSETQ, per germline. This CDR3 contains 15 residues. These data are also associated with another study on T cells of mothers and their children.

The sequenced material came from blood. This rearrangement joins TRBV5-1 to TRBJ1-4; 7 bases are shared with TRBD1. The receptor's source is a boy younger than 18 in good health. The CDR3 DNA reads as TGCGCCAGCAGCTTGCGTCCGGGGACAGATGAAAAACTGTTTTTT. Translated, it gives CASSLRPGTDEKLFF.